This entry features one T cell receptor (beta chain) sequence. These data originate in a study of blood T cell repertoires in COVID-19. There are 14 residues in the CDR3. Germline CDR1 and CDR2: SGHVS and FQNEAQ. Trimming pared 5 bases from V and 0 bases from J, leaving 10 bases between. Generated by immunoSEQ multiplex PCR, the TCRdb table keeps only in-frame clones and is missing some. This table holds roughly 230,000 clones, roughly 90% found once. The sample consisted of peripheral blood. The clonotype originates from a woman aged 55-69 years with COVID-19, enrolled during active disease. The chain is built from TRBV7-8 and TRBJ1-1; no firm D call. The CDR3 coding sequence is TGTGCCAGCAGCGTAAACACCCTGAACACTGAAGCTTTCTTT. This sequence encodes CASSVNTLNTEAFF.